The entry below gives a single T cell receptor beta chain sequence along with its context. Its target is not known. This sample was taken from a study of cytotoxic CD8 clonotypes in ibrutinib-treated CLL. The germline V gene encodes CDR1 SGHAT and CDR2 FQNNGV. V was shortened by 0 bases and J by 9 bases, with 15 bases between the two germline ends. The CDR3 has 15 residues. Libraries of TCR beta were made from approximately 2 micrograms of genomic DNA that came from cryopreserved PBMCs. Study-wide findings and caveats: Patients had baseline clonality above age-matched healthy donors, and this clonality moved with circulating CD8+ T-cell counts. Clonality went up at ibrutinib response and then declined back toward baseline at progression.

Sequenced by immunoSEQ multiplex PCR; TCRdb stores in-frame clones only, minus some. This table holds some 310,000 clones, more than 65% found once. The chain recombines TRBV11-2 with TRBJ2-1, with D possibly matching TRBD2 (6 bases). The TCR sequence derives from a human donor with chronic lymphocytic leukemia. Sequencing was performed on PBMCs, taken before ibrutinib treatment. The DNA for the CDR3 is TGTGCCAGCAGCTTAGACCCTCGGGGCGGGGCTGAGCAGTTCTTC. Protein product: CASSLDPRGGAEQFF.